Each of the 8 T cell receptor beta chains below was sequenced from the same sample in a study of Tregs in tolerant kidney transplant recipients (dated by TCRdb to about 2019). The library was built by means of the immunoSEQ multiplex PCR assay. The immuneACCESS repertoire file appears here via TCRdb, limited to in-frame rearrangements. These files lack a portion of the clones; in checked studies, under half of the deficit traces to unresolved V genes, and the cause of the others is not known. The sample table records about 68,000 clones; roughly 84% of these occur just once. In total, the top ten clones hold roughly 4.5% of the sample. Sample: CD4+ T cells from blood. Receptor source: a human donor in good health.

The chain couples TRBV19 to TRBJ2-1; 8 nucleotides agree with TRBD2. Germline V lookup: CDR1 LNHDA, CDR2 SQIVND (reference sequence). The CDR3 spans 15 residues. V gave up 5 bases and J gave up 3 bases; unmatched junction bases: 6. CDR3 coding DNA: TGTGCCAGTAGTCTCCGACTAGCGTTCTACAATGAGCAGTTCTTC. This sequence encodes CASSLRLAFYNEQFF.

The CDR3 protein is CSVASDRDSEAFF. Here the CDR3 DNA reads TGCAGCGTTGCTTCGGACAGGGATTCTGAAGCTTTCTTT. V is TRBV29-1 and J is TRBJ1-1, with 8 bases fitting TRBD1. The V gene end was trimmed by 4 bases and the J gene end by 6 bases; junction bases not matched to a gene: 7. Germline values: CDR1 SQVTM, CDR2 ANQGSEA. This CDR3 comprises 13 residues.

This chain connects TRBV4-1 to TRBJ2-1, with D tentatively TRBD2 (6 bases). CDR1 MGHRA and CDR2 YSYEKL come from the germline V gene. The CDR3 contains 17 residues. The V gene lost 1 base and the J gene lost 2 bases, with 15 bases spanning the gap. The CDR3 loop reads CASSQVLGLATYNEQFF. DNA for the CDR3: TGCGCCAGCAGCCAAGTCCTGGGACTGGCGACCTACAATGAGCAGTTCTTC.

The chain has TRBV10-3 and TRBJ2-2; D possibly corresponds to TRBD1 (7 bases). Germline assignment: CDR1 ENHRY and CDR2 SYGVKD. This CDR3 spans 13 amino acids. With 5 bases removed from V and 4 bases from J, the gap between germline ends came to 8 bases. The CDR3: CAISQGGTGELFF. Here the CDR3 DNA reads TGTGCCATCAGTCAGGGGGGCACCGGGGAGCTGTTTTTT.

CDR3 region: CASKRLAGDHEQFF. Written as DNA, the CDR3 is TGTGCCAGCAAGAGACTAGCGGGAGATCATGAGCAGTTCTTC. The chain has TRBV6-5 and TRBJ2-1, with 12 bases aligning to TRBD2. The CDR3 is 14 residues long. CDR1 and CDR2 (germline): MNHEY, SVGAGI. The J segment lost 8 bases and the V segment lost 7 bases, leaving 6 bases of the junction unmatched.

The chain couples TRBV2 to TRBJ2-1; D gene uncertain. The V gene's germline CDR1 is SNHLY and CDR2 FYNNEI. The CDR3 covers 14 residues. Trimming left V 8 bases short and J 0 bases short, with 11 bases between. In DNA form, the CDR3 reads TGTGCCAGCGGAACCGGTGCCTCCTACAATGAGCAGTTCTTC. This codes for CASGTGASYNEQFF.

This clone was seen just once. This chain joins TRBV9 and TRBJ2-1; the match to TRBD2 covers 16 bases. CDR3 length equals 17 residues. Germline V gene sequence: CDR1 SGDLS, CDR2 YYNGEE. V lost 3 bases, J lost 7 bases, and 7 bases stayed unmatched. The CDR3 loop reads CASSGPGLAGGRNEQFF. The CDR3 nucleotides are TGTGCCAGCAGCGGCCCGGGACTAGCGGGAGGGAGGAATGAGCAGTTCTTC. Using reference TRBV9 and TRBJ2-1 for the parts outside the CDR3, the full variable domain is DSGVTQTPKHLITATGQRVTLRCSPRSGDLSVYWYQQSLDQGLQFLIQYYNGEERAKGNILERFSAQQFPDLHSELNLSSLELGDSALYFCASSGPGLAGGRNEQFFGPGTRLTVL.

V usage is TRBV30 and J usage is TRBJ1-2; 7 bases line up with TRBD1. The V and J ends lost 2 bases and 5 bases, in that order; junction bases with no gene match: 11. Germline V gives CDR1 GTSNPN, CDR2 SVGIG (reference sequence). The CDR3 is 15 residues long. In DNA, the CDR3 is TGTGCCTGGAGTCAAACAGGGGCGAGGTGGTATGGCTACACCTTC. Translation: CAWSQTGARWYGYTF.